Below, one T cell receptor (beta chain) is given with its context. This clone was counted once. Its antigen specificity is not known. It has no much larger one-base neighbor in the sample; base qualities were not kept. These data come from a study of blood T cell repertoires in COVID-19 (TCRdb year 2020). About the investigation overall: Collaborator samples came from the United States, Italy and Spain and covered acute and convalescent phases of COVID-19. Nearly every sample came with metadata listing a de-identified subject ID, COVID-19 status, age in years and sex. The samples were drawn from two sources: the first 160 participants of the ongoing ImmuneRACE study, and fewer than 1,500 subjects contributed by 6 global collaborators. The prospective study material was composed of cDNA or gDNA derived from T cells, B-cell-depleted T cells, or PBMCs. Where HLA class I and class II types were available, the types were taken from metadata supplied by the sample provider, not from assay-based typing. The dataset comprised deeply sampled blood TCRbeta repertoires from subjects exposed to, actively infected with, or recovered from COVID-19. The repertoires were released in a freely available public database meant as a resource for research on the immune response to SARS-CoV-2.

TCRbeta CDR3 regions were amplified from genomic DNA using the immunoSEQ Assay, a bias-controlled multiplex PCR. Processing in the source paper ran as follows. Nucleated cell counts per sample were estimated from amplification of reference gene primers within the assay. To quantify the absolute abundance of each unique TCRbeta CDR3 rearrangement, sequence reads were collapsed and filtered. Productive Simpson clonality was computed per sample as the square root of Simpson's diversity index over productive rearrangements. The clones in this table, taken by TCRdb from immuneACCESS, are in-frame only. Not every clone is retained; where verified, under half of the shortfall comes from an unresolved V gene, and the cause of the rest is unknown. D and trimming come from the DNA, and the V and J calls and clone size come from that table. The table for this sample lists about 260,000 clones; approximately 90% of them were counted only once. Clones ranked in the top ten supply 3.6% of the sample.

The CDR3 measures 16 amino acids from cysteine to phenylalanine. The DNA shown is the 48-base CDR3, in frame from base 1. Germline trimming amounts to 0 bases on V and 5 bases on J, with 9 as the count of junction bases outside the gene matches. CDR1 MNHEY and CDR2 SVGEGT are derived from the germline V gene. The paper as a whole reports these results and caveats: Clinical and demographic metadata were provided uncurated, with the amount varying by source and participant.

The collaborating institutions used their own protocols to collect whole blood in K2EDTA tubes. For TCRbeta analysis, collaborators shipped samples as frozen whole blood, isolated PBMCs, or DNA extracted from either of those sample types. The TCR comes from a man between 18 and 35 years old with active or convalescent COVID-19. Sequencing used peripheral blood. The chain uses TRBV6-2 or TRBV6-3 and TRBJ2-7, and 8 bases in between align with TRBD1. The DNA sequence reads TGTGCCAGCAGTTACTCCGGGACAGGACTGGCGGACGAGCAGTACTTC. Its product reads: CASSYSGTGLADEQYF.